The 25 T cell receptor beta chains below all came from one sample that was sequenced in a study of human T cells and chemical hapten exposure. Stated time point: pre-sensitization, week 0. Treatment specified: therapeutic diphenylcyclopropenone sensitization with weekly scalp DPC. TCRdb reanalysed the RACE reads using MiXCR and keeps one entry per CDR3 protein. The sample has approximately 320,000 distinct CDR3 sequences, 4.5% to 5.5% seen once. The specimen comprised whole blood, sampled in connection with sensitization to the hapten diphenylcyclopropenone (DPC). These TCRs come from a woman between 18 and 30 years old with alopecia areata. Some clones in this sample may be carry-over from other donors' samples.

In this sample, this clonotype turned up many times. The chain recombines TRBV3-1 with TRBJ1-2; D not resolved. This CDR3 comprises 14 residues. V lost 1 base and J 3 bases, leaving 9 bases between the germline ends. Germline CDR1 LGHDT, CDR2 YNNKEL (reference sequence). CDR3 region: CASSQVGLDYGYTF. DNA of the CDR3: TGTGCCAGCAGCCAAGTCGGCTTAGACTATGGCTACACCTTC.

Regarding this clonotype: A much more abundant neighbour one base away suggests this may be a read error. V is TRBV4-3 and J is TRBJ2-1; D might be TRBD1 (5 bases). This CDR3 comprises 16 residues. Trimming removed 4 bases at V and 8 bases at J, with 21 bases between. Germline assignment: CDR1 LGHNA and CDR2 YSLEER. CDR3 nucleotide sequence: TGCGCCAGCAGCCCTTCACCCCCCGAATGGGGCTATGAGCAGTTCTTC. Translation gives CASSPSPPEWGYEQFF.

The rearrangement uses TRBV3-1 and TRBJ2-3; 12 bases match TRBD2. Germline V gene sequence: CDR1 LGHDT, CDR2 YNNKEL (reference sequence). V lost 4 bases, J lost 5 bases, and 7 bases stayed unmatched. This CDR3 is 16 amino acids long. DNA for the CDR3: TGTGCCAGCAGCCCTCTAGCGGGGGGGTCCGGAGATACGCAGTATTTT. Encoded protein: CASSPLAGGSGDTQYF.

This clonotype has just a few counts. V gene TRBV27 combines with J gene TRBJ1-2; 11 bases fit TRBD1. V gave up 5 bases and J gave up 3 bases; unmatched junction bases: 8. The CDR3 is made up of 16 amino acids. CDR1 is MNHEY and CDR2 is SMNVEV in the germline V gene (reference sequence). The CDR3 loop is CASSLTGTGGYYGYTF. CDR3 nucleotide sequence: TGTGCCAGCAGTCTCACCGGGACAGGGGGATACTATGGCTACACCTTC.

This clonotype was observed at least ten times. J is TRBJ2-3 and V is TRBV10-3; perhaps TRBD2 as D (6 bases). Trimming cost V 8 bases and J 0 bases, with 12 bases left between them. This CDR3 is built from 14 residues. CDR1 is ENHRY, CDR2 SYGVKD, per germline. The CDR3 DNA is TGTGCCATCGGCGGGCGGGGAAGCACAGATACGCAGTATTTT. The encoded protein is CAIGGRGSTDTQYF.

This clonotype has at least ten counts. The V gene is TRBV16, the J gene TRBJ2-7; D may be TRBD1 (6 bases). The V gene lost 0 bases and the J gene lost 2 bases, with 14 bases spanning the gap. This CDR3 is built from 16 residues. CDR1 KGHSY and CDR2 FQNENV come from the germline V gene. The CDR3 spells CASSQSLGQKAYEQYF. DNA for the CDR3: TGTGCCAGCAGCCAATCCCTAGGACAGAAAGCCTACGAGCAGTACTTC.

The J gene is TRBJ1-1, the V gene TRBV11-2; 7 bases agree with TRBD1. The germline V gene encodes CDR1 SGHAT and CDR2 FQNNGV. Germline trimming cut 6 bases from V and 10 bases from J; bases unmatched to any gene: 11. The CDR3 spans 13 residues. CDR3 nucleotide sequence: TGTGCCAGCAGTACAGGGGTTCATCCGTTAGCTTTCTTT. Its translation: CASSTGVHPLAFF. The whole variable domain, filled in from reference TRBV11-2 and TRBJ1-1, reads EAGVAQSPRYKIIEKRQSVAFWCNPISGHATLYWYQQILGQGPKLLIQFQNNGVVDDSQLPKDRFSAERLKGVDSTLKIQPAKLEDSAVYLCASSTGVHPLAFFGQGTRLTVV.

The chain couples TRBV6-2 or TRBV6-3 to TRBJ1-2, with D unclear. V was pared by 4 bases and J by 8 bases, with 14 bases between. Germline V gene data show CDR1 as MNHEY and CDR2 as SVGEGT. CDR3 length: 13 amino acids. The CDR3 DNA is TGTGCCAGCAGTTCCCGCTTAGTATCGGGCTACACCTTC. Translating it yields CASSSRLVSGYTF.

This clonotype was seen more than once but under ten times. This sequence joins TRBV28 and TRBJ2-7; possibly TRBD1 or TRBD2 for D (5 bases each). Germline V CDR1 and CDR2: MDHEN, SYDVKM. Deletions cut 10 bases from V and 0 bases from J, with 16 bases between. The CDR3 covers 14 residues. The CDR3, as DNA: TGTGCCACCGTGCTGGCAGGGACCTCCTACGAGCAGTACTTC. This sequence encodes CATVLAGTSYEQYF.

This sequence joins TRBV6-5 and TRBJ1-5; 9 bases line up with TRBD1. The CDR3 runs to 17 residues. Germline V gene sequence: CDR1 MNHEY, CDR2 SVGAGI. Unmatched junction bases numbered 10, after V lost 4 bases and J lost 3 bases. For the CDR3, the DNA is TGTGCCAGCAGTTCCCTGTCGGGACAGGGAAACAATCAGCCCCAGCATTTT. This gives the protein CASSSLSGQGNNQPQHF.

At least ten counts were recorded for this clonotype. The chain recombines TRBV6-1 with TRBJ1-5; 8 bases fit TRBD1. Germline V lookup: CDR1 MNHNS, CDR2 SASEGT. J was trimmed by 3 bases and V by 6 bases; bases with no gene match: 16. The CDR3 runs 18 residues. CDR3 coding DNA: TGTGCCAGCAGAGCCCGGGGACAGGCCGATAAGATCAATCAGCCCCAGCATTTT. Translation gives CASRARGQADKINQPQHF.

A few counts support this clonotype. This chain uses TRBV5-1 with TRBJ1-1; 8 bases map to TRBD1. Unmatched junction bases numbered 2, after V lost 0 bases and J lost 4 bases. The CDR3 has 14 amino acids. Germline V CDR1 and CDR2: SGHRS, YFSETQ. The CDR3 DNA reads as TGCGCCAGCAGCTTGGGACAGGGGACCACTGAAGCTTTCTTT. It specifies CASSLGQGTTEAFF.

This clonotype was counted only a few times. The chain joins TRBV6-1 to TRBJ1-6, with 8 bases lining up with TRBD1. The CDR3 has 14 amino acids. Germline-derived CDR1 and CDR2 are MNHNS and SASEGT. Trimming at V came to 4 bases and at J to 10 bases, leaving 6 bases not matched to a gene. The CDR3: CASSADRVRSPLHF. The DNA of the CDR3 is TGTGCCAGCAGTGCGGACAGGGTTAGATCACCCCTCCACTTT.

This chain connects TRBV5-1 to TRBJ1-6; D remains ambiguous. CDR1 is SGHRS and CDR2 is YFSETQ in the germline V gene. The CDR3 contains 14 residues. V lost 0 bases to trimming and J lost 6 bases, with 7 bases between them. The CDR3 here is CASSLDGFNSPLHF. The CDR3 region has the DNA TGCGCCAGCAGCTTGGACGGTTTTAATTCACCCCTCCACTTT.

This clonotype has at least ten counts. The chain recombines TRBV9 with TRBJ2-3; D is perhaps TRBD2 (6 bases). Germline loops: CDR1 SGDLS, CDR2 YYNGEE. V gave up 5 bases and J gave up 5 bases, with 18 bases separating them. This CDR3 spans 15 amino acids. CDR3 sequence: CASSSSLASGDTQYF. For the CDR3, the DNA is TGTGCCAGCAGTTCTTCACTAGCTTCGGGAGATACGCAGTATTTT.

The sample holds many counts of this clonotype. The genes are TRBV29-1 and TRBJ1-2, with D possibly being TRBD1 (6 bases). This CDR3 is built from 13 residues. V was pared by 7 bases and J by 1 base, with 13 bases between. The germline V gene has CDR1 SQVTM and CDR2 ANQGSEA. The CDR3 loop reads CSAESGVNYGYTF. As DNA, the CDR3 is TGCAGCGCCGAGTCAGGGGTTAACTATGGCTACACCTTC.

This clonotype has at least ten counts. This sequence joins TRBV3-1 and TRBJ2-4; 10 bases map to TRBD1. The CDR3 extends over 19 amino acids. The J segment lost 0 bases and the V segment lost 0 bases, leaving 8 bases of the junction unmatched. Germline V gene data show CDR1 as LGHDT and CDR2 as YNNKEL (reference sequence). The chain's CDR3 is CASSQETGGELLAKNIQYF. The CDR3 DNA reads TGTGCCAGCAGCCAAGAGACAGGGGGCGAACTGTTAGCCAAAAACATTCAGTACTTC.

The CDR3 DNA follows: TGTGCCAGCAGTCACCCGGGACTAGAGTCTCGTGAGCAGTTCTTC. It yields the protein CASSHPGLESREQFF. The chain couples TRBV6-5 to TRBJ2-1, with 8 positions matching TRBD2. CDR1 is MNHEY and CDR2 is SVGAGI in the germline V gene. V lost 5 bases and J lost 9; bases outside the gene matches: 12. The CDR3 loop spans 15 amino acids.

There are many counts of this clonotype. The rearrangement links TRBV29-1 to TRBJ1-5; 7 bases align to TRBD1. In germline, CDR1 is SQVTM, CDR2 ANQGSEA. After removal of 4 bases from V and 2 bases from J, the junction contained 8 bases not matched to a gene. The CDR3 has 15 residues. The CDR3 region is CSVAGDTGGNQPQHF. CDR3 nucleotide sequence: TGCAGCGTTGCGGGAGATACAGGGGGCAATCAGCCCCAGCATTTT.

This clonotype was counted many times. The rearrangement links TRBV7-8 to TRBJ1-2; TRBD1 agrees at 8 bases. Germline loops: CDR1 SGHVS, CDR2 FQNEAQ. This CDR3 has 17 residues. The J segment lost 1 base and the V segment lost 0 bases, leaving 7 bases of the junction unmatched. The CDR3 sequence is CASSLANRGSHNYGYTF. CDR3 coding DNA: TGTGCCAGCAGCTTAGCAAACAGGGGGTCTCATAACTATGGCTACACCTTC.

The table lists this clonotype with many counts. The chain recombines TRBV7-2 with TRBJ2-7; D perhaps matches TRBD2 (5 bases). Germline V lookup: CDR1 SGHTA, CDR2 FQGNSA. The CDR3 covers 15 residues. Trimming took off 1 base at V and 1 base at J, with 11 bases between the two ends. CDR3 residues: CASSLGATGSYEQYF. The CDR3, as DNA: TGTGCCAGCAGCTTAGGGGCGACGGGGTCCTACGAGCAGTACTTC.

This clonotype was seen more than once but under ten times. This chain links TRBV7-3 with TRBJ2-2; D uncertain. CDR1 and CDR2 (germline): SGHTA, FQGTGA. V was trimmed by 5 bases and J by 3 bases, leaving 7 bases between them. The CDR3 is 13 amino acids. CDR3 sequence (DNA): TGTGCCAGCAGCGCACAATACACCGGGGAGCTGTTTTTT. This codes for CASSAQYTGELFF.

This clonotype was counted a few times. This chain uses TRBV7-9 with TRBJ2-7; the D gene is possibly TRBD1 (6 bases). This CDR3 region has 15 residues. The germline V gene has CDR1 SEHNR and CDR2 FQNEAQ (reference sequence). Between the trimmed V and J ends, which lost 4 bases and 4 bases, there was a span of 17 bases. The CDR3 loop reads CASSSPEGQKYEQYF. The CDR3 nucleotides read TGTGCCAGCAGCTCACCGGAAGGACAGAAGTACGAGCAGTACTTC.

This clonotype was seen repeatedly, ten times or more. V is TRBV9 and J is TRBJ2-5; TRBD2 agrees at 13 bases. CDR3 length: 15 residues. Germline CDR1 is SGDLS and CDR2 is YYNGEE. The ends lost 4 bases at V and 5 bases at J; junction bases unmatched: 5. The CDR3 sequence is CASSKLAGGPETQYF. For the CDR3, the DNA is TGTGCCAGCAGCAAACTAGCGGGGGGGCCCGAGACCCAGTACTTC. The variable domain in full, with the rest retrieved from reference TRBV9 and TRBJ2-5, is DSGVTQTPKHLITATGQRVTLRCSPRSGDLSVYWYQQSLDQGLQFLIQYYNGEERAKGNILERFSAQQFPDLHSELNLSSLELGDSALYFCASSKLAGGPETQYFGPGTRLLVL.

This clonotype occurred many times. The rearrangement uses TRBV12-3 or TRBV12-4 and TRBJ1-2; TRBD1 agrees at 8 bases. The CDR3 extends over 15 amino acids. J lost 3 bases, V lost 6 bases, and 9 bases had no gene match. CDR3 loop: CASSRRTGSYYGYTF. The CDR3 bases are TGTGCCAGCAGCCGCAGGACAGGGTCGTACTATGGCTACACCTTC.